This T cell receptor beta chain was sequenced in a study of CD8+CD57+ T cells in acquired aplastic anemia. Across the study: Healthy CD8+ samples averaged about 10 million reads.

Overall study results and limits: Any difference that existed in CD8+ Simpson's diversity between patients and controls was not significant.

Genomic DNA, the template, was used for profiling of the TCR beta VDJ and CDR3. TCRdb redid the calling of the reads with MiXCR, one entry per CDR3 protein. The sample shows about 220,000 distinct CDR3 sequences, 34% of them seen only once. Notes on this clonotype: Its antigen is unidentified. This may arise from a read error, as a much more abundant clone is one base away.

This sequence originates from a human donor in good health, serving as a control. Sequenced sample: sorted CD4+, CD8+, or CD8+CD57+ T cells (not recorded which) from PBMCs.

CDR3 in DNA: TGTTCCAGCAGGATGGACAGAAGCTCCTACGAGCAGTACTTC. As protein: CSSRMDRSSYEQYF. This chain connects TRBV10-3 to TRBJ2-7, with D perhaps matching TRBD1 (6 bases). The germline CDR1 and CDR2 sequences are ENHRY and SYGVKD. The CDR3 runs 14 residues.